This T cell receptor (beta chain) came from a study of CD8 T cells in Susac syndrome. RNA was extracted with the RNeasy kit, and a quantity of 0.5 to 1 ug was reverse transcribed using random hexamers. With immunoSEQ multiplex PCR, TCR beta CDR3 was amplified across 54 Vbeta and 13 Jbeta. TCRdb reprocessed the immunoSEQ multiplex PCR reads with MiXCR, giving one entry per CDR3 protein. This repertoire shows about 150,000 distinct CDR3 sequences, 95% to 96% found once; its top ten account for 0.13% to 0.15%. V dropped 0 bases and J dropped 5 bases, with 5 bases sitting between them. CDR1 and CDR2 (germline): LGHNA, YNFKEQ. The CDR3 length is 13 residues.

Sequenced material: CD8+ T cells from PBMCs. The genes are TRBV4-2 and TRBJ2-1, with no clear D. The sequence was obtained from a human donor with multiple sclerosis. CDR3 in amino acids: CASSQDKDNEQFF. In nucleotides, the CDR3 is TGTGCCAGCAGCCAAGATAAGGACAATGAGCAGTTCTTC.